Listed here are 9 T cell receptor beta chains from one sample, sequenced in a study of blood T cell repertoires in COVID-19. Using immunoSEQ multiplex PCR, the repertoire was profiled, and TCRdb retains in-frame clones only, with some absent. The profile shows about 120,000 clones, 70% to 90% of them singletons. Material for sequencing was peripheral blood. These receptors were collected from a woman of 80 years or more with acute or convalescent COVID-19.

The V gene is TRBV11-2, the J gene TRBJ1-1; D gene uncertain. The V end lost 0 bases, the J end lost 1 base, and 9 bases lay between the germline ends. Germline V gene sequence: CDR1 SGHAT, CDR2 FQNNGV. The CDR3 length is 15 residues. In nucleotides, the CDR3 is TGTGCCAGCAGCTTAGATGCAGGAGGGAACACTGAAGCTTTCTTT. Translating gives CASSLDAGGNTEAFF.

The rearrangement joins TRBV6-1 to TRBJ1-5; D not certain. Germline V CDR1 and CDR2: MNHNS, SASEGT. The CDR3 spans 16 residues. Deletions cut 2 bases from V and 0 bases from J, with 11 bases between. Here the CDR3 DNA reads TGTGCCAGCAGTGAAATTCGGGGATTTAGCAATCAGCCCCAGCATTTT. Translated: CASSEIRGFSNQPQHF.

The chain has TRBV7-6 and TRBJ1-2; tentatively, D is TRBD1 (6 bases). Germline V gives CDR1 SGHVS, CDR2 FNYEAQ. Trimming cost V 1 base and J 2 bases, with 17 bases left between them. This CDR3 has 17 amino acids. The CDR3, as DNA: TGTGCCAGCAGCTTAGACGCATCGGACAGAGCCAACTATGGCTACACCTTC. Translated, it gives CASSLDASDRANYGYTF.

The chain is built from TRBV7-2 and TRBJ2-2; tentative D call: TRBD1 (6 bases). The germline V gene has CDR1 SGHTA and CDR2 FQGNSA. Trimming removed 1 base from V and 5 bases from J, with 20 bases in between. CDR3 length: 18 amino acids. Here the CDR3 DNA reads TGTGCCAGCAGCTTAGGTGGCAGGGGAGCGACTCGGACCGGGGAGCTGTTTTTT. It encodes CASSLGGRGATRTGELFF.

This clone was seen just once. The chain links TRBV5-4 to TRBJ2-2, with a possible D match to TRBD2 (6 bases). The CDR3 length is 15 residues. V lost 2 bases and J lost 5, with 13 bases in between. In germline, CDR1 is SGHNT, CDR2 YYREEE (reference sequence). Here the CDR3 DNA reads TGTGCCAGCAGCTTAATTGGGGGGAAAACCGGGGAGCTGTTTTTT. Translation gives CASSLIGGKTGELFF.

The chain has TRBV5-5 and TRBJ1-1, with TRBD1 identical over 9 bases. Losses at the gene ends were 3 bases for V and 2 bases for J; bases not matched to a gene: 2. In germline, CDR1 is SGHKS, CDR2 YYEKEE (reference sequence). The CDR3 spans 14 residues. The DNA of the CDR3 is TGTGCCAGCAGCTGGGACAGGGCAAACACTGAAGCTTTCTTT. Amino acid sequence: CASSWDRANTEAFF.

The chain joins TRBV18 to TRBJ2-2, with D tentatively TRBD2 (6 bases). Per the germline V gene, CDR1 is KGHSH and CDR2 is LQKENI. This CDR3 has 14 residues. V was pared by 4 bases and J by 6 bases, with 12 bases between. The CDR3 is CASSRGGKAGELFF. The DNA of the CDR3 is TGTGCCAGCTCACGTGGAGGGAAGGCCGGGGAGCTGTTTTTT.

This chain links TRBV7-2 with TRBJ1-2; a weak D match, TRBD1 (5 bases). The length of the CDR3 is 14 residues. Germline V gives CDR1 SGHTA, CDR2 FQGNSA. V was cut by 5 bases and J by 5 bases, with 15 bases left in between. In nucleotides, the CDR3 is TGTGCCAGCAGCACAGGCGGCGGTGTATATGGCTACACCTTC. This codes for CASSTGGGVYGYTF.

The chain uses TRBV7-3 and TRBJ1-5, with D hard to call. Germline CDR1 reads SGHTA; CDR2 reads FQGTGA. V lost 2 bases, J lost 5 bases, and 7 bases lay in between. CDR3 length: 13 amino acids. CDR3 in DNA: TGTGCCAGCAGCTTAGACACTGATCAGCCCCAGCATTTT. Its protein is CASSLDTDQPQHF.